What follows are 24 T cell receptor beta chains derived from one specimen sequenced in a study of cytomegalovirus exposure and HLA in healthy donors. The method was immunoSEQ multiplex PCR; TCRdb's version includes in-frame clones alone and lacks a portion of them. Of about 110,000 clones listed, about 85% are singletons. The sample comprised PBMCs. These receptors were taken from a woman aged 18-29 years in good health and CMV-seronegative.

CDR3 sequence reads: CASSPGLAGAETQYF. CDR3 DNA sequence: TGTGCCAGCAGCCCCGGACTAGCGGGGGCGGAGACCCAGTACTTC. V gene TRBV7-9 combines with J gene TRBJ2-5; TRBD2 matches at 13 bases. The germline V gene has CDR1 SEHNR and CDR2 FQNEAQ (reference sequence). The V segment lost 5 bases and the J segment 5 bases; nucleotides outside the gene matches: 5. CDR3 length: 15 residues.

V and J are TRBV5-1 and TRBJ2-5; the match to TRBD1 covers 7 bases. V was pared by 0 bases and J by 5 bases, with 7 bases of the junction left unmatched. This CDR3 comprises 15 residues. Germline CDR1 reads SGHRS; CDR2 reads YFSETQ. The CDR3 nucleotides read TGCGCCAGCAGCTTGGGACAGGGACCGATGGAGACCCAGTACTTC. As protein: CASSLGQGPMETQYF.

The CDR3 reads CASKPRRGTDTQYF. CDR3 coding DNA: TGTGCCAGCAAGCCCCGGAGAGGCACAGATACGCAGTATTTT. The chain has TRBV28 and TRBJ2-3, with D hard to call. Looked up from germline, CDR1 is MDHEN and CDR2 is SYDVKM. This CDR3 has 14 amino acids. The germline V and J ends were trimmed by 7 bases and 1 base, with 12 bases remaining between them.

The genes are TRBV7-3 and TRBJ2-7; 9 bases are shared with TRBD1. Germline V CDR1 and CDR2: SGHTA, FQGTGA. V lost 2 bases, J lost 4 bases, and 3 bases stayed unmatched. This CDR3 spans 14 amino acids. The CDR3 DNA reads as TGTGCCAGCAGCTTAGACAGGGGGAATTACGAGCAGTACTTC. Its translation is CASSLDRGNYEQYF.

This chain joins TRBV29-1 and TRBJ2-3; 8 bases line up with TRBD2. CDR1 is SQVTM, CDR2 ANQGSEA, per germline. This CDR3 is built from 16 residues. J gave up 0 bases and V 1 base, and 6 bases lay outside the gene matches. The CDR3 is CSVEGVAGLSTDTQYF. The CDR3 nucleotides are TGCAGCGTTGAAGGGGTAGCGGGACTGAGCACAGATACGCAGTATTTT.

This clone came up a few times. The chain has TRBV11-2 and TRBJ2-7; tentatively, D is TRBD2 (6 bases). Trimming shortened V by 5 bases and J by 7 bases, and 24 bases separated the two germline ends. The CDR3 is 16 residues long. Germline-derived CDR1 and CDR2 are SGHAT and FQNNGV. CDR3 in DNA: TGTGCCAGCAGCGCTAGTCCCCCTTGGATCGCGGGGGAGCAGTACTTC. It encodes CASSASPPWIAGEQYF.

DNA of the CDR3: TGTGCCAGCTCACCCCTGGCGGGTATAGTTGGCGAGCAGTACTTC. This sequence encodes CASSPLAGIVGEQYF. The chain couples TRBV18 to TRBJ2-7; possible D gene TRBD2, 5 bases. The CDR3 runs 15 residues. The V end lost 3 bases, the J end lost 6 bases, and 18 bases lay between the germline ends. Germline V lookup: CDR1 KGHSH, CDR2 LQKENI.

This chain joins TRBV6-6 and TRBJ2-5, with 7 bases aligning to TRBD2. V was pared by 5 bases and J by 5 bases, with 2 bases of the junction left unmatched. The CDR3 runs to 12 residues. Germline V gives CDR1 MNHNY, CDR2 SVGAGI (reference sequence). In nucleotides, the CDR3 is TGTGCCAGCAGTCCCGGGGGGGAGACCCAGTACTTC. Its protein product is CASSPGGETQYF.

CDR3 coding DNA: TGCGCCAGCAGCTTGGGTCTGGGGCCCGGCACAGATACGCAGTATTTT. It codes for CASSLGLGPGTDTQYF. The rearrangement joins TRBV5-1 to TRBJ2-3; perhaps TRBD1 as D (5 bases). Per the germline V gene, CDR1 is SGHRS and CDR2 is YFSETQ. CDR3 length: 16 amino acids. The V gene lost 0 bases and the J gene lost 1 base, with 12 bases spanning the gap.

The rearrangement joins TRBV7-2 to TRBJ2-7; D is unclear. The CDR3 is 12 residues long. V lost 5 bases and J lost 1, with 6 bases in between. Germline-derived CDR1 and CDR2 are SGHTA and FQGNSA. This CDR3 reads CASSPRSYEQYF. Written as DNA, the CDR3 is TGTGCCAGCAGCCCTCGGTCCTACGAGCAGTACTTC.

This sequence joins TRBV25-1 and TRBJ1-1; maybe TRBD1 (5 bases). CDR1 and CDR2 from the germline V gene are MGHDK and SYGVNS. There are 14 residues in the CDR3. Trimming took off 1 base at V and 4 bases at J, with 10 bases between the two ends. The CDR3, as DNA: TGTGCCAGCAGTGAATTTCCCCAGGGCACTGAAGCTTTCTTT. It specifies CASSEFPQGTEAFF.

The J gene is TRBJ1-2, the V gene TRBV7-2; D uncertain. CDR3 size: 15 residues. The V and J ends lost 3 bases and 3 bases respectively, with 14 bases between them. Germline lookup yields CDR1 SGHTA and CDR2 FQGNSA. The CDR3 DNA is TGTGCCAGCAGCTTCCTCCCTAAAGGAGACTATGGCTACACCTTC. This codes for CASSFLPKGDYGYTF.

This clone has just a few counts. Distinct nucleotide sequences in the sample also encode this CDR3. The V and J genes are TRBV25-1 and TRBJ1-6; the match to TRBD1 covers 11 bases. J was trimmed by 7 bases and V by 4 bases; bases with no gene match: 3. The CDR3 spans 15 residues. In germline, CDR1 is MGHDK, CDR2 SYGVNS. The CDR3 loop is CASSAGTGGNSPLHF. The CDR3 DNA reads TGTGCCAGCAGTGCCGGGACAGGGGGGAATTCACCCCTCCACTTT.

The rearrangement uses TRBV29-1 and TRBJ1-2, with 8 bases matching TRBD1. V gave up 7 bases and J gave up 3 bases; unmatched junction bases: 1. CDR1 is SQVTM and CDR2 is ANQGSEA in the germline V gene. CDR3 length: 11 residues. Here the CDR3 reads CSAGQDYGYTF. The CDR3, as DNA: TGCAGCGCGGGACAGGACTATGGCTACACCTTC.

This clone was detected a few times. The J gene is TRBJ1-5, the V gene TRBV19; D is possibly TRBD1 (5 bases). The CDR3 contains 15 residues. Germline CDR1 reads LNHDA; CDR2 reads SQIVND (reference sequence). V lost 6 bases, J lost 6 bases, and 18 bases lay in between. The CDR3 DNA is TGTGCCAGTAGACTGGAAAGGGGAGGGAGTCAGCCCCAGCATTTT. Translation: CASRLERGGSQPQHF.

CDR3 loop: CASSVVVTGRSGTEAFF. The DNA for the CDR3 is TGTGCCAGCAGCGTAGTGGTAACAGGGCGGTCGGGGACTGAAGCTTTCTTT. This sequence joins TRBV9 and TRBJ1-1; D may be TRBD1 (6 bases). Germline assignment: CDR1 SGDLS and CDR2 YYNGEE. V lost 0 bases and J lost 5, with 20 bases in between. This CDR3 has 17 amino acids.

The chain combines TRBV4-1 with TRBJ1-1; TRBD1 agrees at 8 bases. The CDR3 is 13 amino acids. Looked up from germline, CDR1 is MGHRA and CDR2 is YSYEKL. V gave up 8 bases and J gave up 5 bases; unmatched junction bases: 7. DNA for the CDR3: TGCGCCAGCGGACAGGGAAGGGGTACTGAAGCTTTCTTT. Protein sequence: CASGQGRGTEAFF.

The chain has TRBV7-9 and TRBJ1-5; 9 bases match TRBD1. The CDR3 loop spans 18 amino acids. With 1 base clipped from V and 0 bases from J, the junction kept 7 bases outside the gene matches. Germline assignment: CDR1 SEHNR and CDR2 FQNEAQ (reference sequence). The CDR3 coding sequence is TGTGCCAGCAGCTTAGTGACCGGGACAGGGATTAGCAATCAGCCCCAGCATTTT. Translated: CASSLVTGTGISNQPQHF.

The chain uses TRBV11-3 and TRBJ2-3; the D is unclear. V was clipped by 5 bases and J by 0 bases, with 9 bases between them. Germline CDR1 reads SGHNT; CDR2 reads YENEEA. The CDR3 consists of 14 residues. The CDR3 sequence is CASSPYSSTDTQYF. CDR3 nucleotides: TGTGCCAGCAGCCCATACTCTAGCACAGATACGCAGTATTTT.

This chain connects TRBV7-2 to TRBJ1-2; D possibly corresponds to TRBD1 (6 bases). CDR1 SGHTA and CDR2 FQGNSA come from the germline V gene. V was shortened by 4 bases and J by 4 bases, with 28 bases between the two germline ends. The CDR3 is 19 residues long. Written as DNA, the CDR3 is TGTGCCAGCAGCTACGACAGGACGGGATTGGCAAACGGGGTCTATGGCTACACCTTC. Its translation is CASSYDRTGLANGVYGYTF.

This clone was detected only once. The chain recombines TRBV10-3 with TRBJ1-1; TRBD1 might be the D (5 bases). Germline CDR1 is ENHRY and CDR2 is SYGVKD. V lost 3 bases and J 1 base, leaving 15 bases between the germline ends. CDR3 length: 16 residues. The DNA for the CDR3 is TGTGCCATCAGTGATCCCTCCGGGGGGAGGAACACTGAAGCTTTCTTT. This encodes CAISDPSGGRNTEAFF.

This sequence joins TRBV25-1 and TRBJ2-3; possible D gene TRBD1, 5 bases. This CDR3 spans 15 amino acids. Trimming left V 4 bases short and J 4 bases short, with 15 bases between. In germline, CDR1 is MGHDK, CDR2 SYGVNS. This chain's CDR3 is CASSGRPLGADTQYF. The CDR3 DNA is TGTGCCAGCAGTGGCCGACCATTAGGGGCAGATACGCAGTATTTT.

On this clone: The sample carries other DNA sequences with the same CDR3. V usage is TRBV29-1 and J usage is TRBJ1-1; unclear D gene. Per germline, CDR1 SQVTM and CDR2 ANQGSEA. Trimming cost V 3 bases and J 5 bases, with 10 bases left between them. The length of the CDR3 is 12 residues. CDR3 residues: CSVDRGGTEAFF. The CDR3 DNA follows: TGCAGCGTTGATCGTGGAGGAACTGAAGCTTTCTTT. The whole variable domain, remainder taken from reference TRBV29-1 and TRBJ1-1, is SAVISQKPSRDICQRGTSLTIQCQVDSQVTMMFWYRQQPGQSLTLIATANQGSEATYESGFVIDKFPISRPNLTFSTLTVSNMSPEDSSIYLCSVDRGGTEAFFGQGTRLTVV.

The chain links TRBV30 to TRBJ2-5; 9 positions agree with TRBD1. Germline values: CDR1 GTSNPN, CDR2 SVGIG (reference sequence). The CDR3 has 15 amino acids. Unmatched junction bases numbered 6, after V lost 0 bases and J lost 4 bases. In DNA, the CDR3 is TGTGCCTGGAGTGTACCTGGGGGACAGGGAGAGACCCAGTACTTC. Its translation: CAWSVPGGQGETQYF.